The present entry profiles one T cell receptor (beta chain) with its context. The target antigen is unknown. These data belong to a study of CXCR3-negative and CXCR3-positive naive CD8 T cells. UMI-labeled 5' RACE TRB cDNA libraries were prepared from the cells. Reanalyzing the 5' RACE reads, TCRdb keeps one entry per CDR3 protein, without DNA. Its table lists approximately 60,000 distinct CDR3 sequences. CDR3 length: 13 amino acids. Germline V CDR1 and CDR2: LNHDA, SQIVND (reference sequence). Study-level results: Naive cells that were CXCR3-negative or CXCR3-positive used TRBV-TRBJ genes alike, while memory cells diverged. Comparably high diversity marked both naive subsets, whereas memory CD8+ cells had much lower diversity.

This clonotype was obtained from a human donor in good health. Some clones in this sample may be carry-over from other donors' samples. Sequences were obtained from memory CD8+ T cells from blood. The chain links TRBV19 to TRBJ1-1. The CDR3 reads CASSIRPNTEAFF.